The T cell receptor (beta chain) described here comes from a study of blood T cell repertoires in COVID-19. Whole-study context: Samples representing acute and convalescent COVID-19 were sourced from the United States, Italy and Spain. T cells, B-cell-depleted T cells, or PBMCs supplied cDNA or gDNA.

Study processing details: Amplifying reference gene primers gave estimates of nucleated cell counts. The data were produced by immunoSEQ multiplex PCR, yet TCRdb's version contains in-frame clones alone and is incomplete. V and J calls plus clone size are reproduced from that table; the DNA served to infer D and trimming. The sample carries under 150,000 clones, 70% to 90% recorded once. The ends lost 2 bases at V and 9 bases at J; junction bases unmatched: 1. The CDR3 contains 13 residues. This TCR was sampled from a man aged 25-45 years with acute or convalescent COVID-19. The sequenced material came from peripheral blood. The gene calls are TRBV12-3 or TRBV12-4 and TRBJ2-5; 12 nucleotides agree with TRBD2. CDR3 sequence reads: CASSLSSGGAQYF. The CDR3 coding sequence is TGTGCCAGCAGTTTATCTAGCGGGGGGGCCCAGTACTTC.